This T cell receptor beta chain was captured by sequencing in a study of T cell changes during pregnancy in multiple sclerosis. The CDR3 has 16 residues. The germline gives CDR1 KGHSH, CDR2 LQKENI. The V gene lost 5 bases and the J gene lost 6 bases, with 17 bases spanning the gap. Profiling relied on immunoSEQ multiplex PCR, and the TCRdb table lists in-frame clones only, not all of them. The sample records tens of thousands of clones, approximately 92% being singletons. Sequenced here: CD4+ T cells from peripheral blood mononuclear cells, sampled after pregnancy. This TCR came from a female donor in good health, enrolled as a control in a pregnancy study. The V and J genes are TRBV18 and TRBJ1-6, with D possibly TRBD1 on 5 matching bases. The CDR3 here is CASSSSDGGINSPLHF. CDR3 nucleotide sequence: TGTGCCAGCTCATCTTCGGACGGGGGGATTAATTCACCCCTCCACTTT.